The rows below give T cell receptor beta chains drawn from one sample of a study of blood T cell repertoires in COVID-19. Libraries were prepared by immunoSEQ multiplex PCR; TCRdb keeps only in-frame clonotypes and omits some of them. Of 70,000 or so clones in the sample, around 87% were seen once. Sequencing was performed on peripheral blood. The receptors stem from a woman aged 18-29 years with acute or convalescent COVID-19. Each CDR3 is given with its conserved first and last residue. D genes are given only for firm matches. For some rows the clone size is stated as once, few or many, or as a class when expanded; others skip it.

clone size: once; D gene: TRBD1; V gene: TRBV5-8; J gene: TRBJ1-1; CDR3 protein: CASSSWTGGDTEAFF; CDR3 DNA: TGTGCCAGCAGCTCATGGACAGGGGGAGACACTGAAGCTTTCTTT
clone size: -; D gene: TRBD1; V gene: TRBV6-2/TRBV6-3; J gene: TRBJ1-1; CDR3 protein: CASSFPRGQGATTEAFF; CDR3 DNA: TGTGCCAGCAGTTTCCCCAGGGGGCAGGGGGCAACTACTGAAGCTTTCTTT
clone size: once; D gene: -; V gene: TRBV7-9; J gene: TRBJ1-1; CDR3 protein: CASSSLMQNTEAFF; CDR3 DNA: TGTGCCAGCAGCTCCCTAATGCAGAACACTGAAGCTTTCTTT
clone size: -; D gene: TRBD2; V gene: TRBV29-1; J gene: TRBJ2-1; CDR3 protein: CSVEVGLAGGNEQFF; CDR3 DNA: TGCAGCGTTGAAGTTGGTCTAGCGGGGGGCAATGAGCAGTTCTTC
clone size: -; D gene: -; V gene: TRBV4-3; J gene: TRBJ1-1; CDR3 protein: CASSPWRENTEAFF; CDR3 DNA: TGCGCCAGCAGCCCCTGGAGGGAGAACACTGAAGCTTTCTTT
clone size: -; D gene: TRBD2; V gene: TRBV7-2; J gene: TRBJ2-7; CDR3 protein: CASSRSGTNSYEQYF; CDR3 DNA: TGTGCCAGCTCTCGTAGCGGGACGAACTCCTACGAGCAGTACTTC
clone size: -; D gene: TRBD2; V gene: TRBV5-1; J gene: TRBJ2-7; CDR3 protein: CASSSASGGYEQYF; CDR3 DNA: TGCGCCAGCAGCTCAGCTAGCGGGGGTTACGAGCAGTACTTC
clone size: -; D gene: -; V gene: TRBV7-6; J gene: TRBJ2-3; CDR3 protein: CASSERGGQWIDTQYF; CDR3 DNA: TGTGCCAGCAGCGAAAGGGGGGGCCAGTGGATAGATACGCAGTATTTT
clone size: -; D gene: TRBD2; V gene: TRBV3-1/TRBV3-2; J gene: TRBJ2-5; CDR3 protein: CASSQGLAGGQETQYF; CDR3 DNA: TGTGCCAGCAGCCAGGGACTAGCGGGGGGGCAGGAGACCCAGTACTTC
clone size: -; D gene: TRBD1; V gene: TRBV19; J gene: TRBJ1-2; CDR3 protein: CASSIPGQGIYGYTF; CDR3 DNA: TGTGCCAGTAGTATCCCTGGACAGGGCATCTATGGCTACACCTTC
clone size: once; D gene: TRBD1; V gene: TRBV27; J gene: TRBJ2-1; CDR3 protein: CASSSWTGGRNEQFF; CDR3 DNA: TGTGCCAGCAGTTCATGGACAGGGGGACGCAATGAGCAGTTCTTC
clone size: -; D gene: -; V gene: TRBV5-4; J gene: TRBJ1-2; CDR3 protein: CASSPGGDIGSYGYTF; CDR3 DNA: TGTGCCAGCAGCCCGGGTGGGGACATTGGATCCTATGGCTACACCTTC
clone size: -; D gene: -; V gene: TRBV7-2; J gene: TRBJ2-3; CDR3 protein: CASSPIQQDSDTQYF; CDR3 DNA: TGTGCCAGCAGCCCGATCCAACAAGACTCAGATACGCAGTATTTT
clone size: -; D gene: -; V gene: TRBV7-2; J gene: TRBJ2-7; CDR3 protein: CASSARSRGYDEQYF; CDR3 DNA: TGTGCCAGCAGCGCAAGGAGCCGCGGGTATGACGAGCAGTACTTC
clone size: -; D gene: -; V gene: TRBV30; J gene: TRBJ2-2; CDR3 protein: CAWSVLRGNTGELFF; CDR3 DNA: TGTGCCTGGAGTGTACTCAGGGGGAACACCGGGGAGCTGTTTTTT
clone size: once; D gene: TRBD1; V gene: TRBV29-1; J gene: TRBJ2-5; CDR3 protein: CSVESVRGSETQYF; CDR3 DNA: TGCAGCGTTGAATCCGTCAGGGGGTCGGAGACCCAGTACTTC
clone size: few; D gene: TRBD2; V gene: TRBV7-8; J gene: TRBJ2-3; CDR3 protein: CASSLVTSLEGDTQYF; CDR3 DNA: TGTGCCAGCAGCTTAGTGACTAGCCTCGAAGGGGATACGCAGTATTTT
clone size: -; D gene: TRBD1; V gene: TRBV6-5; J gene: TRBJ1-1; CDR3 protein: CASSYSGGTGGSEAFF; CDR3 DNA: TGTGCCAGCAGTTACTCGGGGGGGACAGGGGGCTCTGAAGCTTTCTTT
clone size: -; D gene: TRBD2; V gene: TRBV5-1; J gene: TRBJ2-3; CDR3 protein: CASSYYRTSGGLSTDTQYF; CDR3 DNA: TGCGCCAGCAGCTACTACCGGACTAGCGGGGGCCTATCCACAGATACGCAGTATTTT
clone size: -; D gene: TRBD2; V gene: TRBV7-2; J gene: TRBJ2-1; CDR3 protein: CASSLISGTYNEQFF; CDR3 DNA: TGTGCCAGCAGCTTAATTAGCGGGACCTACAATGAGCAGTTCTTC
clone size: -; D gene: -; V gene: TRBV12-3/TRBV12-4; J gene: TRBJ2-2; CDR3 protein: CASSPDTGELFF; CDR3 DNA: TGTGCCAGCAGTCCGGACACCGGGGAGCTGTTTTTT
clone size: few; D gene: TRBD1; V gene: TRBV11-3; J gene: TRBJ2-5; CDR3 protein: CASSPRTGETQYF; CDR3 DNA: TGTGCCAGCAGCCCGCGGACAGGGGAGACCCAGTACTTC
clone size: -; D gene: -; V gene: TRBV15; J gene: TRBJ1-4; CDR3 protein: CATSRDPQGLNEKLFF; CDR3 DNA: TGTGCCACCAGCAGAGACCCCCAGGGTCTTAATGAAAAACTGTTTTTT
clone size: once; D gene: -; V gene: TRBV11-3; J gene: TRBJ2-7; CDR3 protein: CASSPGQSYEQYF; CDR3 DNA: TGTGCCAGCAGCCCTGGACAGTCCTACGAGCAGTACTTC
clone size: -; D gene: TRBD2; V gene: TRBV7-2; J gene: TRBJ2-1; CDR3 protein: CASSLGPSGRDEQFF; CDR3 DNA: TGTGCCAGCAGCTTAGGGCCTAGCGGGAGGGATGAGCAGTTCTTC
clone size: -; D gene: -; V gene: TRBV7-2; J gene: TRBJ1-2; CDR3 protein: CASSLDSRGSISNYGYTF; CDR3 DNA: TGTGCCAGCAGCCTTGACAGTCGGGGGTCGATCTCTAACTATGGCTACACCTTC